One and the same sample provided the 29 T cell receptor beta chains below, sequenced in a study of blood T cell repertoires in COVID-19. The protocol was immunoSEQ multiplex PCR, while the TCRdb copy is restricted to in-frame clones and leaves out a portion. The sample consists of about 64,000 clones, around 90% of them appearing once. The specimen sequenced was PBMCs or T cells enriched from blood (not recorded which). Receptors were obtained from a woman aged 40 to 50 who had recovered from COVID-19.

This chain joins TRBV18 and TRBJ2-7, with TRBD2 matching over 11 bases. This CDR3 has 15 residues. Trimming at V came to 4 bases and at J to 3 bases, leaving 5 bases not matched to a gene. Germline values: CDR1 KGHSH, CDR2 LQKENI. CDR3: CASSHPSGGNYEQYF. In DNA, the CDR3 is TGTGCCAGCTCACACCCTAGCGGGGGGAACTACGAGCAGTACTTC.

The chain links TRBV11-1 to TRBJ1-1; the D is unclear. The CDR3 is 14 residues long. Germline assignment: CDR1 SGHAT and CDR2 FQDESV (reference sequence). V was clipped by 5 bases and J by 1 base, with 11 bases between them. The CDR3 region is CASSGWQENTEAFF. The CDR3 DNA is TGTGCCAGCAGCGGATGGCAGGAGAACACTGAAGCTTTCTTT. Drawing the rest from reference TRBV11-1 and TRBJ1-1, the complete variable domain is EAEVAQSPRYKITEKSQAVAFWCDPISGHATLYWYRQILGQGPELLVQFQDESVVDDSQLPKDRFSAERLKGVDSTLKIQPAELGDSAMYLCASSGWQENTEAFFGQGTRLTVV.

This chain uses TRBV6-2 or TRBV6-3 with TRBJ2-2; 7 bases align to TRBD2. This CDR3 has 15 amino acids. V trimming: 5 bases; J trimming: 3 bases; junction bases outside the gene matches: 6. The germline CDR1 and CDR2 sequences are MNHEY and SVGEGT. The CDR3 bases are TGTGCCAGCAGTACCGGGACTAAAGACACCGGGGAGCTGTTTTTT. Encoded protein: CASSTGTKDTGELFF.

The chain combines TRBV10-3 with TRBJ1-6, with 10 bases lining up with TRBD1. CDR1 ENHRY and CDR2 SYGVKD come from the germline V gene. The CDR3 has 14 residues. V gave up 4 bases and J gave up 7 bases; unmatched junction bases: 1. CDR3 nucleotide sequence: TGTGCCATCAGTGGGGGACAGGGGAATTCACCCCTCCACTTT. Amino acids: CAISGGQGNSPLHF.

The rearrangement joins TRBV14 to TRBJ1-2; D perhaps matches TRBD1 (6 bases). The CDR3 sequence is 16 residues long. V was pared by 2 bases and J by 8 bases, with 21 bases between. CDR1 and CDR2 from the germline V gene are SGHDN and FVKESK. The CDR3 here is CASSQSSRDIRFGYTF. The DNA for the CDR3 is TGTGCCAGCAGCCAATCGTCTAGGGACATTCGTTTCGGCTACACCTTC.

The chain's CDR3 is CASSLIVSGTGTYNEQFF. For the CDR3, the DNA is TGTGCCAGCAGCTTAATCGTTAGCGGGACTGGCACCTACAATGAGCAGTTCTTC. This chain links TRBV7-8 with TRBJ2-1, with 8 bases that match TRBD2. After removal of 2 bases from V and 2 bases from J, the junction contained 11 bases not matched to a gene. CDR3 length equals 18 residues. CDR1 and CDR2 (germline): SGHVS, FQNEAQ.

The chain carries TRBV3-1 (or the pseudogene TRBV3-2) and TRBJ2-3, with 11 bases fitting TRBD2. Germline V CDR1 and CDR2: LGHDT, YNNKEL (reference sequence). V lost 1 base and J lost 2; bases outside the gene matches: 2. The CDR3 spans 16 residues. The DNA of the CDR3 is TGTGCCAGCAGCCAAGCTAGCGGGGGGACCACAGATACGCAGTATTTT. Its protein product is CASSQASGGTTDTQYF.

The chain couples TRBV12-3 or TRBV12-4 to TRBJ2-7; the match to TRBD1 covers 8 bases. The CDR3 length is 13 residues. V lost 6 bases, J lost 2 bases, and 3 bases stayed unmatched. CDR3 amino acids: CASRSTGAYEQYF. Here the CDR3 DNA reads TGTGCCAGCAGGTCGACAGGGGCCTACGAGCAGTACTTC.

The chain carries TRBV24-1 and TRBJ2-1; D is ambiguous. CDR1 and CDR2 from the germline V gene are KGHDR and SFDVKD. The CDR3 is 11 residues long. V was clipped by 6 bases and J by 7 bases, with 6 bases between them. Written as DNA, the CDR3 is TGTGCCACCAGTCTCTTGAATGAGCAGTTCTTC. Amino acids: CATSLLNEQFF.

The CDR3 protein is CASSLRAGSNGQPQHF. The CDR3 DNA is TGTGCCAGCAGCTTGAGGGCAGGGTCTAACGGTCAGCCCCAGCATTTT. The chain is built from TRBV5-5 and TRBJ1-5, with D possibly TRBD1 on 5 matching bases. Deletions cut 1 base from V and 6 bases from J, with 17 bases between. The CDR3 has 16 amino acids. Germline assignment: CDR1 SGHKS and CDR2 YYEKEE (reference sequence).

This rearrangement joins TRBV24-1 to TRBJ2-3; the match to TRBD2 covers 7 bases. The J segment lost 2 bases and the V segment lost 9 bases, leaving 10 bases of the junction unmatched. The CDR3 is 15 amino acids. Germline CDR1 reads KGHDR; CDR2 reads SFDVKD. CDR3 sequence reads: CATSSASGITDTQYF. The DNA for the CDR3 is TGTGCCACCTCTTCGGCTAGCGGAATCACAGATACGCAGTATTTT.

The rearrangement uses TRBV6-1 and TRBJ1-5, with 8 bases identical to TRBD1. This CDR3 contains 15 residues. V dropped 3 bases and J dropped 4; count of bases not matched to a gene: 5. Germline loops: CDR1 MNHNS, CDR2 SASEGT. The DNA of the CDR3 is TGTGCCAGCAGTGACAGGACAGGGCAAAATCAGCCCCAGCATTTT. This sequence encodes CASSDRTGQNQPQHF.

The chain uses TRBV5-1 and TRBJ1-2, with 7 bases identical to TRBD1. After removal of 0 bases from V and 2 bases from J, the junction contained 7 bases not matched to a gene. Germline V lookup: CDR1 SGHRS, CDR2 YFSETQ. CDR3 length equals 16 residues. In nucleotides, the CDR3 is TGCGCCAGCAGCTTGGCCCTACAGGGGCCAAACTATGGCTACACCTTC. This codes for CASSLALQGPNYGYTF.

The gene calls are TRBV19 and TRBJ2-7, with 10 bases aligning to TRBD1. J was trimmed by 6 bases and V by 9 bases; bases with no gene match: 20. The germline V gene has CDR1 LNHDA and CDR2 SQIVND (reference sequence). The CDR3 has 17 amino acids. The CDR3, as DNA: TGTGCCAGCGTGGGTAAAAGCGCCGGACAGGGGGGTGGCGAGCAGTACTTC. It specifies CASVGKSAGQGGGEQYF.

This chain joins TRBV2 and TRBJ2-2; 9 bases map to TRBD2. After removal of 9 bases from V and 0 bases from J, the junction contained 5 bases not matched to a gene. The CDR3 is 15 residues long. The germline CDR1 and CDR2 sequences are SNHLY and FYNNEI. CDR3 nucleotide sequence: TGTGCCAGGAGACTAGCGGAACCGAACACCGGGGAGCTGTTTTTT. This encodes CARRLAEPNTGELFF. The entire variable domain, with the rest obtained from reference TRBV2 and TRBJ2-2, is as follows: EPEVTQTPSHQVTQMGQEVILRCVPISNHLYFYWYRQILGQKVEFLVSFYNNEISEKSEIFDDQFSVERPDGSNFTLKIRSTKLEDSAMYFCARRLAEPNTGELFFGEGSRLTVL.

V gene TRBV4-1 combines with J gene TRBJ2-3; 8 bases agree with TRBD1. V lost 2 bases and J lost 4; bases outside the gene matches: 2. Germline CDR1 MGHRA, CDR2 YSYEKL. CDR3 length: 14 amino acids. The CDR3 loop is CASSQRTGPDTQYF. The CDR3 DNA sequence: TGCGCCAGCAGCCAAAGGACAGGGCCAGATACGCAGTATTTT.

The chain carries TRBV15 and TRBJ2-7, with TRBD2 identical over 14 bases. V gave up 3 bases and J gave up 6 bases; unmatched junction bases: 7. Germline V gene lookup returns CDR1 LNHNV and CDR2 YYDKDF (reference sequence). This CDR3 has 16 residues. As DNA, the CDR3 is TGTGCCACCAGCAGTGAGGTTGGACTAGCGGGGGGCGAGCAGTACTTC. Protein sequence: CATSSEVGLAGGEQYF.

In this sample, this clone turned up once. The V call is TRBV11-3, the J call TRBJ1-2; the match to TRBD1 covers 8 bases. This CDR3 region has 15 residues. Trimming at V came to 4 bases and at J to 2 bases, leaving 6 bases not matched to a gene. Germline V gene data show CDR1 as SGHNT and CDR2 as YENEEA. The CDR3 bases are TGTGCCAGCAGCTCCTCAGGGGGCTACAACTATGGCTACACCTTC. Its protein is CASSSSGGYNYGYTF.

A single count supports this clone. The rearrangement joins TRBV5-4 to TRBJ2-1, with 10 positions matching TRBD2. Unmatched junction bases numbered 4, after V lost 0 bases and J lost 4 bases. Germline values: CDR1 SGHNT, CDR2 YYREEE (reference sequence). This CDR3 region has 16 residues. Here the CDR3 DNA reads TGTGCCAGCAGCTTGGATCCTAGCGGGGGTTACAATGAGCAGTTCTTC. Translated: CASSLDPSGGYNEQFF.

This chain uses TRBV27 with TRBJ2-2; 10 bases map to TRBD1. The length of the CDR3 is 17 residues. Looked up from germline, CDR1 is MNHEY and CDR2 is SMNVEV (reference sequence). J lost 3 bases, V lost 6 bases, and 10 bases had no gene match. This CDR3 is CASRFTTGGIDTGELFF. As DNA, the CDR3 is TGTGCCAGCAGATTTACGACAGGGGGCATAGACACCGGGGAGCTGTTTTTT.

The CDR3 region is CASTSREGLARVNEQFF. In DNA form, the CDR3 reads TGTGCCAGCACCTCCCGGGAGGGACTAGCAAGGGTCAATGAGCAGTTCTTC. The J gene is TRBJ2-1, the V gene TRBV27; 9 bases align to TRBD2. This CDR3 has 17 residues. CDR1 MNHEY and CDR2 SMNVEV come from the germline V gene (reference sequence). V was clipped by 7 bases and J by 6 bases; unmatched bases: 16.

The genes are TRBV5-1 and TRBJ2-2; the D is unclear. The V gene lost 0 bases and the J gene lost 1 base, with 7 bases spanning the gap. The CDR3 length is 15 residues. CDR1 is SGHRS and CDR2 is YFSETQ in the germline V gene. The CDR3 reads CASSLVSRNTGELFF. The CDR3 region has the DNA TGCGCCAGCAGCTTGGTCTCTCGGAACACCGGGGAGCTGTTTTTT. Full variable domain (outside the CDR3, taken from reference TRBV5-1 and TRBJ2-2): KAGVTQTPRYLIKTRGQQVTLSCSPISGHRSVSWYQQTPGQGLQFLFEYFSETQRNKGNFPGRFSGRQFSNSRSEMNVSTLELGDSALYLCASSLVSRNTGELFFGEGSRLTVL.

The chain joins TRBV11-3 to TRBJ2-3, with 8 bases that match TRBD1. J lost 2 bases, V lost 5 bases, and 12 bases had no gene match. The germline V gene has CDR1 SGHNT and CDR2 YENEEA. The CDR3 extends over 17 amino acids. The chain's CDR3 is CASSRETGVHSTDTQYF. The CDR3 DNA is TGTGCCAGCAGCCGGGAGACAGGGGTCCACTCCACAGATACGCAGTATTTT.

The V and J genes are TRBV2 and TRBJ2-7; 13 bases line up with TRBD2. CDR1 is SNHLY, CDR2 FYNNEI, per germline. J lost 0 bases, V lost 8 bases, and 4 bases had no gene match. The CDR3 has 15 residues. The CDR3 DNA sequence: TGTGCCAGCGGACTAGCGGGGGATTTCTCCTACGAGCAGTACTTC. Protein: CASGLAGDFSYEQYF. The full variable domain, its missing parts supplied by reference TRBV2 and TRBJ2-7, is EPEVTQTPSHQVTQMGQEVILRCVPISNHLYFYWYRQILGQKVEFLVSFYNNEISEKSEIFDDQFSVERPDGSNFTLKIRSTKLEDSAMYFCASGLAGDFSYEQYFGPGTRLTVT.

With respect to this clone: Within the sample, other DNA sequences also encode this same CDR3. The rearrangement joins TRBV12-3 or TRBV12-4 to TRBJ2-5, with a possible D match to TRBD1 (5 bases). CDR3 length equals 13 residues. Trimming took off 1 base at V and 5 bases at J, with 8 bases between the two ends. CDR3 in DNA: TGTGCCAGCAGTTTAGATAGGGGTGAGACCCAGTACTTC. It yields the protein CASSLDRGETQYF.

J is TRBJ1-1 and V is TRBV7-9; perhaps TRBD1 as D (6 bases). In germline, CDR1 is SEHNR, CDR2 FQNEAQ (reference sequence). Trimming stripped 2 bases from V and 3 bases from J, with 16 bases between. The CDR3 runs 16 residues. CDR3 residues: CASSLRGGETDTEAFF. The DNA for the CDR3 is TGTGCCAGCAGCTTACGAGGGGGGGAGACGGACACTGAAGCTTTCTTT.

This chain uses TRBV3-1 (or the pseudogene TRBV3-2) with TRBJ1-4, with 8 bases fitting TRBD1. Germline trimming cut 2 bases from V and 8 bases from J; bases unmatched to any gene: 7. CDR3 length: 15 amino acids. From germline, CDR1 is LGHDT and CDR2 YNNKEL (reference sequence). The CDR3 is CASSQRRQGAEKLFF. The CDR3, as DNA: TGTGCCAGCAGCCAAAGGAGGCAGGGGGCCGAAAAACTGTTTTTT.

The CDR3 DNA is TGTGCCAGCAGCTTACACAGGGCAGGGGGCATGGGTCAGCCCCAGCATTTT. This translates into CASSLHRAGGMGQPQHF. The V gene is TRBV7-9, the J gene TRBJ1-5; TRBD1 matches at 8 bases. J was trimmed by 6 bases and V by 2 bases; bases with no gene match: 12. Germline V CDR1 and CDR2: SEHNR, FQNEAQ (reference sequence). CDR3 size: 17 residues.

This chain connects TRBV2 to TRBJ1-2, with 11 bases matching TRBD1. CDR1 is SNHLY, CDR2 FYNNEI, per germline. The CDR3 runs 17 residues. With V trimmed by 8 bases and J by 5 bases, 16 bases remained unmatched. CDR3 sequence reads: CASPEGDRGVDLYGYTF. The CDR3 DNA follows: TGTGCCAGCCCCGAGGGGGACAGGGGGGTTGACCTATATGGCTACACCTTC.